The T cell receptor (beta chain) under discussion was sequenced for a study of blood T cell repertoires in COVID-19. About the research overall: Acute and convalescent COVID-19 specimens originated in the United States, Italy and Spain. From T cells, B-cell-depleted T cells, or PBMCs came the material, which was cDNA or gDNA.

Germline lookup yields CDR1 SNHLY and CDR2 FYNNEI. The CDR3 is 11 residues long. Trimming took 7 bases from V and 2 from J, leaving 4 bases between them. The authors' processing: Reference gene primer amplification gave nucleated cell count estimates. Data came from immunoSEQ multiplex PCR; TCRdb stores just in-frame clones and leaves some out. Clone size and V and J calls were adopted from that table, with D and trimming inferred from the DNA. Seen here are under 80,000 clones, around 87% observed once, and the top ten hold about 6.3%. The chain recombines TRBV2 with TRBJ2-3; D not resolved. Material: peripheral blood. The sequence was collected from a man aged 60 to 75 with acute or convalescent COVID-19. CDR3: CASTITDTQYF. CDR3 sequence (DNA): TGTGCCAGCACTATCACAGATACGCAGTATTTT. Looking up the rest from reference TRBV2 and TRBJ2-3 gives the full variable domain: EPEVTQTPSHQVTQMGQEVILRCVPISNHLYFYWYRQILGQKVEFLVSFYNNEISEKSEIFDDQFSVERPDGSNFTLKIRSTKLEDSAMYFCASTITDTQYFGPGTRLTVL.